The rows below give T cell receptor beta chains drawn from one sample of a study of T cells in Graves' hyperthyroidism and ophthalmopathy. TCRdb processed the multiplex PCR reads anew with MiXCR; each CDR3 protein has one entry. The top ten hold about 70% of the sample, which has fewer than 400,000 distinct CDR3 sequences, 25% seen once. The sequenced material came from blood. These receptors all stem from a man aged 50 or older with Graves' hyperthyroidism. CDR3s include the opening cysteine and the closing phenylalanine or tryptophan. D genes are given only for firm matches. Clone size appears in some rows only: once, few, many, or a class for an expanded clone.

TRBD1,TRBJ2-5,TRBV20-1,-,CSARAATGVAETQYF,TGCAGTGCTAGAGCCGCGACAGGGGTGGCGGAGACCCAGTACTTC
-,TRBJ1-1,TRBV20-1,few,CSAPKGGMNTEAFF,TGCAGTGCCCCTAAAGGGGGAATGAACACTGAAGCTTTCTTT
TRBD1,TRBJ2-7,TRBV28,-,CASSLPRDRGPIF,TGTGCCAGCAGCCTTCCCCGGGACAGGGGGCCCATTTTC
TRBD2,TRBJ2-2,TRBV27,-,CASSFSRLAGGRSRVTGELFF,TGTGCCAGCAGTTTTTCTAGACTAGCGGGAGGGCGATCGCGGGTGACCGGGGAGCTGTTTTTT
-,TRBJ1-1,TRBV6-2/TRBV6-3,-,CASSFQDGEAFF,TGTGCCAGCAGTTTCCAGGACGGTGAAGCTTTCTTT
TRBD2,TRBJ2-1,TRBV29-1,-,CSARGPSGGNEQFF,TGCAGCGCCAGAGGACCTAGCGGGGGCAATGAGCAGTTCTTC
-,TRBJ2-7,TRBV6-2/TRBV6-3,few,CASSYVDASSYEQYF,TGTGCCAGCAGTTACGTGGATGCCAGCTCCTACGAGCAGTACTTC
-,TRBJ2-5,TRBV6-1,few,CASSKLVAKETQYF,TGTGCCAGCAGTAAGCTGGTTGCGAAAGAGACCCAGTACTTC
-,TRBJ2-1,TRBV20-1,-,CSLGGPGSYNEQFF,TGCAGTTTGGGGGGCCCCGGGTCCTACAATGAGCAGTTCTTC
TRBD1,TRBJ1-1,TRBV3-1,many,CASSQDIGGWTEAFF,TGTGCCAGCAGCCAAGATATAGGGGGCTGGACTGAAGCTTTCTTT
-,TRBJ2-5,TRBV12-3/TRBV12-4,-,CASSSRTVYQETQYF,TGTGCCAGCAGCTCCCGAACAGTGTACCAAGAGACCCAGTACTTC
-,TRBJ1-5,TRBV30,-,CAWNNVDNQPQHF,TGTGCCTGGAATAATGTGGACAATCAGCCCCAGCATTTT
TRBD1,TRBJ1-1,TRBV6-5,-,CASSYSRGQLNTEAFF,TGTGCCAGCAGTTACTCGAGGGGACAGTTGAACACTGAAGCTTTCTTT
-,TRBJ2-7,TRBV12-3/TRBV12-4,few,CASSQRTYEQYF,TGTGCCAGCAGTCAACGGACCTACGAGCAGTACTTC
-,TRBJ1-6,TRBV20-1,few,CSAVVSSGTGYNSPLHF,TGCAGTGCTGTAGTTTCTTCCGGGACGGGGTATAATTCACCCCTCCACTTT
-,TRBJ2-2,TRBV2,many,CASSAGVNTGELFF,TGTGCCAGCAGTGCGGGGGTGAACACCGGGGAGCTGTTTTTT
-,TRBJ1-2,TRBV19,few,CASSREDGYTF,TGTGCCAGTAGTCGGGAGGATGGCTACACCTTC
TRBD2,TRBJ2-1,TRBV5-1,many,CASSPLAGKDNEQFF,TGCGCCAGCAGCCCACTAGCGGGAAAAGACAATGAGCAGTTCTTC
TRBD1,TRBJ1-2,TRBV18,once,CASSDPGTGTPYSYTF,TGTGCCAGCTCAGATCCCGGGACAGGGACACCATATAGCTACACCTTC
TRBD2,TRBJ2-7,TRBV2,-,CASKLAFHEQYF,TGTGCCAGCAAACTAGCGTTCCACGAGCAGTACTTC
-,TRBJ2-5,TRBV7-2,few,CASSLTPGSTETQYF,TGTGCCAGCAGCTTGACCCCAGGGTCAACGGAGACCCAGTACTTC
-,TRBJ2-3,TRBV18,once,CAGSPYLVDTQYF,TGTGCCGGCTCACCATACCTAGTAGATACGCAGTATTTT
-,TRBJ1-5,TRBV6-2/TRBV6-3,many,CASSDRSNQPQHF,TGTGCCAGCAGCGACAGAAGCAATCAGCCCCAGCATTTT
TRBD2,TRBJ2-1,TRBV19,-,CASSIKGFSGSWYNEQFF,TGTGCCAGTAGTATAAAGGGTTTTAGCGGGAGTTGGTACAATGAGCAGTTCTTC
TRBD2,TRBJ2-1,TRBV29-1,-,CSVWSASGNNEQFF,TGCAGCGTTTGGTCGGCTAGCGGAAACAATGAGCAGTTCTTC
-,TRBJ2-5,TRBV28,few,CASLALNQETQYF,TGTGCCAGCCTCGCCCTTAACCAAGAGACCCAGTACTTC
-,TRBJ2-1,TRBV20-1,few,CSARARNYNEQFF,TGCAGTGCTAGAGCACGGAACTACAATGAGCAGTTCTTC
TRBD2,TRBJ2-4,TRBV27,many,CASRPAGTKNIQYF,TGTGCCAGCAGACCAGCGGGAACCAAAAACATTCAGTACTTC
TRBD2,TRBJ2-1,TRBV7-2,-,CASRRRGGLVAGGKSYNEQFF,TGTGCCAGCAGGCGGAGGGGGGGCCTGGTAGCGGGAGGAAAATCCTACAATGAGCAGTTCTTC
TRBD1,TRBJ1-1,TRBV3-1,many,CASSPDGTGAVNTEAFF,TGTGCCAGCAGCCCCGACGGGACAGGGGCCGTGAACACTGAAGCTTTCTTT
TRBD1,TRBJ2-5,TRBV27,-,CACSFRTGALATQYF,TGTGCCTGCAGTTTTCGGACAGGGGCCCTCGCTACCCAGTACTTC
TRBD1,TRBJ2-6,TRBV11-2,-,CASSWNRDRGSGANVLTF,TGTGCCAGCAGCTGGAACCGGGACAGGGGTTCTGGGGCCAACGTTCTGACTTTC
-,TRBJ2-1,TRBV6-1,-,CASSLSPQSSYNEQFF,TGTGCCAGCAGCCTTTCTCCCCAGAGCTCCTACAATGAGCAGTTCTTC
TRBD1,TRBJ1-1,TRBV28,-,CASQGGARAEAFF,TGTGCCAGCCAGGGGGGTGCGAGAGCTGAAGCTTTCTTT
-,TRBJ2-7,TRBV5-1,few,CASSHGQNYEQYF,TGCGCCAGCAGCCACGGACAGAACTACGAGCAGTACTTC
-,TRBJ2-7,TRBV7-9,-,CASSSTADSSYEQYF,TGTGCCAGCAGCTCGACAGCGGATAGCTCCTACGAGCAGTACTTC
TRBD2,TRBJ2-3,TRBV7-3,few,CASSLSPGGTQYF,TGTGCCAGCAGCTTAAGTCCGGGGGGTACGCAGTATTTT
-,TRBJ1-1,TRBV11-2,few,CASTQTGGAENTEAFF,TGTGCCAGCACCCAAACCGGGGGCGCGGAGAACACTGAAGCTTTCTTT
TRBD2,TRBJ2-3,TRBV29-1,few,CSVELAARSTDTQYF,TGCAGCGTTGAACTAGCGGCCCGTAGCACAGATACGCAGTATTTT
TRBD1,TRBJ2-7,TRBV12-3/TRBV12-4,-,CASLLTGTYEQYF,TGTGCCAGCCTCCTGACAGGGACGTACGAGCAGTACTTC
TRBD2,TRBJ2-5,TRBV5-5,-,CASSLRVGGGQETQYF,TGTGCCAGCAGCTTAAGAGTGGGGGGGGGCCAAGAGACCCAGTACTTC
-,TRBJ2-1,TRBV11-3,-,CASRLTVPTYNEQFF,TGTGCCAGCAGGTTAACCGTCCCCACCTACAATGAGCAGTTCTTC
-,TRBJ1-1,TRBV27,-,CASSANLGFGAFF,TGTGCCAGCAGTGCGAACCTCGGATTCGGAGCTTTCTTT